A single sample is the source of the 20 T cell receptor beta chains below, sequenced in a study of blood T cell repertoires in COVID-19. Clones were sequenced by immunoSEQ multiplex PCR, and TCRdb holds only the in-frame ones, with some missing. The table shows 120,000 to 150,000 clones, with 70% to 85% occurring only once. Sequencing was done on a sample of peripheral blood. Receptors originate from a man in his 60s with acute or convalescent COVID-19.

This rearrangement joins TRBV19 to TRBJ1-1, with D perhaps matching TRBD1 (5 bases). The germline V gene has CDR1 LNHDA and CDR2 SQIVND (reference sequence). Trimming left V 5 bases short and J 6 bases short, with 16 bases between. This CDR3 comprises 14 residues. Here the CDR3 reads CASSAGRQSAEAFF. CDR3 coding DNA: TGTGCCAGTAGTGCCGGCCGACAGAGCGCTGAAGCTTTCTTT. The full variable domain, completed using reference TRBV19 and TRBJ1-1, is DGGITQSPKYLFRKEGQNVTLSCEQNLNHDAMYWYRQDPGQGLRLIYYSQIVNDFQKGDIAEGYSVSREKKESFPLTVTSAQKNPTAFYLCASSAGRQSAEAFFGQGTRLTVV.

The CDR3 sequence: CASSPRDRGRQYF. CDR3 in DNA: TGTGCCAGCAGCCCGCGAGACAGGGGGCGGCAGTACTTC. The chain has TRBV5-6 and TRBJ2-7, with 10 nucleotides matching TRBD1. The CDR3 spans 13 residues. The germline CDR1 and CDR2 sequences are SGHDT and YYEEEE. The trim removed 4 bases at V and 9 bases at J, leaving 7 bases unmatched.

In this sample, this clone turned up once. CDR3 sequence reads: CASSEIKLNEQFF. The CDR3 bases are TGTGCCAGCTCTGAGATTAAGTTAAATGAGCAGTTCTTC. This rearrangement joins TRBV2 to TRBJ2-1, with D hard to call. Trimming removed 8 bases at V and 7 bases at J, with 15 bases between. CDR3 length: 13 amino acids. Germline V gene sequence: CDR1 SNHLY, CDR2 FYNNEI. The full variable domain, completed using reference TRBV2 and TRBJ2-1, is EPEVTQTPSHQVTQMGQEVILRCVPISNHLYFYWYRQILGQKVEFLVSFYNNEISEKSEIFDDQFSVERPDGSNFTLKIRSTKLEDSAMYFCASSEIKLNEQFFGPGTRLTVL.

The chain uses TRBV15 and TRBJ1-5, with D perhaps matching TRBD1 (6 bases). Germline CDR1 LNHNV, CDR2 YYDKDF (reference sequence). V lost 5 bases to trimming and J lost 2 bases, with 10 bases between them. The CDR3 has 14 residues. The CDR3 region is CATSPRQGNQPQHF. The DNA of the CDR3 is TGTGCCACCAGCCCTCGACAGGGCAATCAGCCCCAGCATTTT.

V gene TRBV6-4 combines with J gene TRBJ2-1; 8 bases align to TRBD2. Unmatched junction bases numbered 5, after V lost 3 bases and J lost 4 bases. Germline V gene lookup returns CDR1 MRHNA and CDR2 SNTAGT. This CDR3 has 15 residues. This chain's CDR3 is CASSEGPSGYNEQFF. The CDR3 DNA reads as TGTGCCAGCAGTGAAGGGCCTAGCGGGTACAATGAGCAGTTCTTC.

The chain is built from TRBV2 and TRBJ1-6; D is unclear. The ends were cut back, 4 bases at V and 10 bases at J, with 17 bases in the middle. Germline values: CDR1 SNHLY, CDR2 FYNNEI. This CDR3 has 15 residues. Here the CDR3 reads CASSGGNPGRSPLHF. The CDR3 nucleotides are TGTGCCAGCAGTGGCGGAAACCCCGGGAGGTCACCCCTCCACTTT. Drawing the rest from reference TRBV2 and TRBJ1-6, the complete variable domain is EPEVTQTPSHQVTQMGQEVILRCVPISNHLYFYWYRQILGQKVEFLVSFYNNEISEKSEIFDDQFSVERPDGSNFTLKIRSTKLEDSAMYFCASSGGNPGRSPLHFGNGTRLTVT.

The V and J genes are TRBV19 and TRBJ1-2; the D gene is possibly TRBD1 (5 bases). The V end lost 5 bases, the J end lost 9 bases, and 19 bases lay between the germline ends. This CDR3 is 14 amino acids long. Germline V gene lookup returns CDR1 LNHDA and CDR2 SQIVND (reference sequence). The DNA for the CDR3 is TGTGCCAGTAGTTTGGGCCAGGGCCGGTTCCGCTACACCTTC. Translated: CASSLGQGRFRYTF.

The chain uses TRBV28 and TRBJ1-6; D is uncertain. CDR3 length equals 12 residues. From germline, CDR1 is MDHEN and CDR2 SYDVKM. Deletions cut 6 bases from V and 6 bases from J, with 6 bases between. The CDR3 is CASSLRNSPLHF. The CDR3 nucleotides are TGTGCCAGCAGCCTCCGTAATTCACCCCTCCACTTT.

This clone occurred a few times. The V call is TRBV15, the J call TRBJ1-2; 9 nucleotides agree with TRBD1. Germline V gene sequence: CDR1 LNHNV, CDR2 YYDKDF (reference sequence). J was trimmed by 0 bases and V by 5 bases; bases with no gene match: 4. This CDR3 region has 15 residues. The CDR3 sequence: CATSGRQGANYGYTF. For the CDR3, the DNA is TGTGCCACCAGCGGTAGACAGGGGGCTAACTATGGCTACACCTTC.

This rearrangement joins TRBV11-1 to TRBJ2-7; 8 nucleotides agree with TRBD1. CDR1 and CDR2 from the germline V gene are SGHAT and FQDESV (reference sequence). This CDR3 is built from 14 residues. Trimming took 5 bases from V and 8 from J; bases not matched to a gene: 11. The CDR3 spells CASSSPQYRGKQYF. The DNA of the CDR3 is TGTGCCAGCAGCAGCCCGCAGTACAGGGGGAAGCAGTACTTC.

The chain carries TRBV27 and TRBJ1-5; D not certain. Germline-derived CDR1 and CDR2 are MNHEY and SMNVEV (reference sequence). This CDR3 comprises 15 residues. V gave up 2 bases and J gave up 6 bases, with 14 bases separating them. The CDR3 bases are TGTGCCAGCAGTTTAGTATGGAGTTCAGCTCAGCCCCAGCATTTT. Amino acids: CASSLVWSSAQPQHF.

Only one count was recorded for this clone. V and J are TRBV18 and TRBJ1-5; the match to TRBD1 covers 8 bases. From germline, CDR1 is KGHSH and CDR2 LQKENI. The junction had 6 bases not matched to a gene; V was cut back by 3 bases and J by 2 bases. This CDR3 has 16 residues. CDR3 nucleotide sequence: TGTGCCAGCTCACCTTCTGACAGGGGTGGCAATCAGCCCCAGCATTTT. Translated: CASSPSDRGGNQPQHF. Variable domain in full (rest from reference TRBV18 and TRBJ1-5): NAGVMQNPRHLVRRRGQEARLRCSPMKGHSHVYWYRQLPEEGLKFMVYLQKENIIDESGMPKERFSAEFPKEGPSILRIQQVVRGDSAAYFCASSPSDRGGNQPQHFGDGTRLSIL.

This chain joins TRBV11-2 and TRBJ2-1, with D perhaps matching TRBD2 (7 bases). The CDR3 spans 16 residues. Trimming took 3 bases from V and 1 from J, leaving 13 bases between them. Germline V gene data show CDR1 as SGHAT and CDR2 as FQNNGV. CDR3 in amino acids: CASSLGGASSYNEQFF. CDR3 nucleotide sequence: TGTGCCAGCAGCTTGGGGGGGGCGTCGTCCTACAATGAGCAGTTCTTC.

V is TRBV5-5 and J is TRBJ1-4; D ambiguous. The CDR3 is 16 residues long. V dropped 0 bases and J dropped 8 bases, with 17 bases sitting between them. CDR1 SGHKS and CDR2 YYEKEE come from the germline V gene (reference sequence). CDR3 sequence reads: CASSLEAGRYGEKLFF. CDR3 in DNA: TGTGCCAGCAGCTTGGAGGCAGGCCGGTATGGCGAAAAACTGTTTTTT.

This rearrangement joins TRBV7-2 to TRBJ2-5; D unresolved. CDR1 is SGHTA, CDR2 FQGNSA, per germline. V was shortened by 3 bases and J by 5 bases, with 10 bases between the two germline ends. This CDR3 has 13 amino acids. The CDR3 loop reads CASSFGSTETQYF. CDR3 nucleotide sequence: TGTGCCAGCAGCTTTGGCTCCACGGAGACCCAGTACTTC.

The gene calls are TRBV7-3 and TRBJ1-4, with 7 bases aligning to TRBD1. Trimming took 6 bases from V and 5 from J; bases not matched to a gene: 9. There are 15 residues in the CDR3. CDR1 SGHTA and CDR2 FQGTGA come from the germline V gene. As DNA, the CDR3 is TGTGCCAGCAGTGTAACAGGGGCCGCAAATGAAAAACTGTTTTTT. This codes for CASSVTGAANEKLFF. The full variable domain, its missing parts supplied by reference TRBV7-3 and TRBJ1-4, is GAGVSQTPSNKVTEKGKYVELRCDPISGHTALYWYRQSLGQGPEFLIYFQGTGAADDSGLPNDRFFAVRPEGSVSTLKIQRTERGDSAVYLCASSVTGAANEKLFFGSGTQLSVL.

The chain has TRBV18 and TRBJ2-7, with TRBD2 matching over 9 bases. The trim removed 4 bases at V and 7 bases at J, leaving 11 bases unmatched. The CDR3 spans 15 residues. Germline-derived CDR1 and CDR2 are KGHSH and LQKENI. The CDR3 spells CASSRLADRPREQYF. The CDR3 DNA sequence: TGTGCCAGCTCACGACTAGCGGACCGCCCTAGGGAGCAGTACTTC.

This clone was seen just once. The chain links TRBV13 to TRBJ2-7; 13 bases agree with TRBD2. V gave up 5 bases and J gave up 4 bases; unmatched junction bases: 8. This CDR3 is 16 amino acids long. Germline-derived CDR1 and CDR2 are PRHDT and FYEKMQ (reference sequence). CDR3 protein: CASSARTSGSYYEQYF. CDR3 nucleotides: TGTGCCAGCAGCGCCCGGACTAGCGGGAGTTATTACGAGCAGTACTTC. The full variable domain, its missing parts supplied by reference TRBV13 and TRBJ2-7, is AAGVIQSPRHLIKEKRETATLKCYPIPRHDTVYWYQQGPGQDPQFLISFYEKMQSDKGSIPDRFSAQQFSDYHSELNMSSLELGDSALYFCASSARTSGSYYEQYFGPGTRLTVT.

J is TRBJ2-3 and V is TRBV21-1; TRBD1 is the table's D call and was not checked against the DNA. TRBV21-1 is a known pseudogene. The CDR3 extends over 20 amino acids. The CDR3 coding sequence is TGTGCCAGCATCAAGTATCGTTTTAGGACAGGGGGCGCGGGCACAGATACGCAGTATTTT. Translation: CASIKYRFRTGGAGTDTQYF.

This sequence joins TRBV28 and TRBJ1-6, with 7 positions matching TRBD1. The V and J ends lost 6 bases and 9 bases, in that order; junction bases with no gene match: 11. The V gene's germline CDR1 is MDHEN and CDR2 SYDVKM. The CDR3 is 15 amino acids. CDR3 coding DNA: TGTGCCAGCAGCTCTACGACAGGGAAAGGTTCACCCCTCCACTTT. The encoded protein is CASSSTTGKGSPLHF.